Included here is one TCR beta chain sequence, with context. The sample holds many counts of this clonotype. The clone's antigen remains unknown. No per-base quality is available; no much larger clone lies one base away. The trim is 0 bases for V and 9 bases for J, with a gap of 9 bases between the germline ends. The CDR3 contains 12 residues, cysteine and phenylalanine counted. Left in the record is the CDR3 DNA by itself, 36 bases read in frame from the first base. Reading the germline V gene gives CDR1 SGHRS and CDR2 YFSETQ. The data were obtained in a study of Graves' ophthalmopathy and Graves' hyperthyroidism (dated by TCRdb to 2017 to 2018). For the wider study: Hyperthyroidism was defined as stable when no progression to ophthalmopathy occurred within 18 months of follow-up. The independent validation cohort included under 20 hyperthyroidism patients plus 17 patients who later progressed from hyperthyroidism to ophthalmopathy. In total, 135 blood samples were TCR-sequenced: fewer than 50 ophthalmopathy, roughly 80 hyperthyroidism and about 17 hyperthyroidism-to-ophthalmopathy patients. To explore V-J signatures that distinguish ophthalmopathy from hyperthyroidism, a discovery set of about a hundred patients was enrolled, made up of over 40 with ophthalmopathy and 55 to 65 with stable hyperthyroidism. The study used signatures of the TCR beta repertoire to tell Graves' ophthalmopathy apart from Graves' hyperthyroidism and to predict which patients would progress to ophthalmopathy. Following sampling, methimazole starting at 30 mg daily was administered to hyperthyroidism patients, and high-dose intravenous methylprednisolone was administered to ophthalmopathy patients. In more than five hyperthyroidism patients, the T-cell repertoires found in thyroid tissue were compared with those found in blood.

Study-wide findings and limitations: Sample size was not predetermined statistically, and investigators were not blinded to group allocation. In validation, the model predicted ophthalmopathy progression with about 71% sensitivity and 72.22% specificity; some twelve predicted patients were CT-confirmed with GO in a median of roughly 6.8 months. Ophthalmopathy was separated from stable hyperthyroidism by the 13-signature model with around 88% sensitivity and 81.08% specificity in cross-validation and with 80%/75% in the test set. Most of the expanded thyroid clonotypes with a frequency above 0.001 were also detected in blood, and it was suggested that the thyroid immune response may be reflected by blood repertoires.

TCR beta CDR3 regions were amplified from RNA transcripts for repertoire sequencing. HTBI primers and the Qiagen OneStep RT-PCR kit were used in a first-round RT-PCR, which was followed by a second-round multiplex PCR, size selection and purification. Libraries were sequenced paired-end with 100 bp reads on an Illumina HiSeq2000. The paper's processing steps were these. SOAPnuke was used for read processing, and reads with adapters, uncalled bases, a mean Phred below 15, or no exact constant-primer or identifier match were discarded. COPE v1.2.5 was used to merge high-quality paired reads. Each unique nucleotide sequence was treated as a clonotype, and MiTCR v1.1 was used to align the clonotypes to the IMGT TRB V, D and J references. Analysis was restricted to V-J combinations with a frequency above 0.0001, which covered roughly 99% of repertoires. For each V-J combination, a TCR clonal expansion and chaos score was defined as F50 clonal expansion divided by the chaos observed in the TCRdist matrix. Welch's t-statistics and random forest were used to reduce the features to some 13 V-J combinations, which were then used as input to a naive Bayes classifier. The similarity between thyroid and blood repertoires was quantified using the Morisita-Horn index. TCRdb cleaned the public reads at Q25 with fastp, built clones with MiXCR and kept in-frame beta chains. For every CDR3 protein sequence, its rows merge into one entry that carries the most common genes and DNA. V and J calls and clone size were set by TCRdb, not the authors. The sample records some 1.1 million distinct CDR3 sequences, 35% to 40% of which are singletons. Jointly, the top ten make up more than 9.5% of the sample.

Hyperthyroidism patients were newly diagnosed, were aged 18 to 65 years, and had a disease duration under 2 months. Patients were excluded if they had other autoimmune diseases, uncontrolled infections, pregnancy or lactation. Diagnosis relied on clinical symptoms, serum thyroxine, TRAb, thyroid ultrasound and orbital computed tomography. Total RNA was extracted with Trizol reagent and quality-checked on an Agilent 2100 Bioanalyzer. Input material: peripheral blood or thyroid tissue (not recorded which). This chain joins TRBV5-1 to TRBJ1-1; confidence is insufficient to name the D gene. This clonotype was sampled from an adult man with Graves' hyperthyroidism. The CDR3 protein is CASSLERTQAFF. The nucleotide sequence reads as follows: TGCGCCAGCAGCTTGGAGCGAACCCAAGCTTTCTTT.